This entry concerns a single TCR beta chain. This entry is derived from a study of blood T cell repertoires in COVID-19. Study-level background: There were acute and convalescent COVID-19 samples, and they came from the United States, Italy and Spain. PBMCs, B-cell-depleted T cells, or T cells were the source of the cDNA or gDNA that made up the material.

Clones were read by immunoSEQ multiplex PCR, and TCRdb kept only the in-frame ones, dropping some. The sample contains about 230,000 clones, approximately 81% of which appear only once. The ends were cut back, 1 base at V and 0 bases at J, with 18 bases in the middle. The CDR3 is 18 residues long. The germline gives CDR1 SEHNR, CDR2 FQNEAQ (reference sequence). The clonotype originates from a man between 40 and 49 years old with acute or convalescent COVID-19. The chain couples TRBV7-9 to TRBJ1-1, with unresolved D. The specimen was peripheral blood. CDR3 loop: CASSLEGGTITLNTEAFF. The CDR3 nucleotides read TGTGCCAGCAGCTTAGAAGGAGGCACGATAACCTTGAACACTGAAGCTTTCTTT.